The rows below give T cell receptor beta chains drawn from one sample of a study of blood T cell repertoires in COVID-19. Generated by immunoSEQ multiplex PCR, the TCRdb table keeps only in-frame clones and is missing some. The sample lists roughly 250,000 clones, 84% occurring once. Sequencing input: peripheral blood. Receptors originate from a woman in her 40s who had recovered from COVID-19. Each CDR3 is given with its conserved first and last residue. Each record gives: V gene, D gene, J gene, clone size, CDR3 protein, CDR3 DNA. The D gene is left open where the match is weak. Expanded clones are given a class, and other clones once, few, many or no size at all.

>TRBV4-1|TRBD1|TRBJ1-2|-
CASSQLNPGQGYTF
TGCGCCAGCAGCCAGCTAAATCCGGGACAGGGCTACACCTTC
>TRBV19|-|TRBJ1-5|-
CASSYRAGQPQHF
TGTGCCAGTAGTTACAGGGCGGGCCAGCCCCAGCATTTT
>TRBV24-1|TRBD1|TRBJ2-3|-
CATSDSGTGRTDTQYF
TGTGCCACCAGTGATTCCGGGACAGGGCGCACAGATACGCAGTATTTT
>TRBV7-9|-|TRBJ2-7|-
CASSPPLGGNYEQYF
TGTGCCAGCAGCCCCCCCCTGGGAGGAAACTACGAGCAGTACTTC
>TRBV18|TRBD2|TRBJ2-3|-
CASSLPGGDTQYF
TGTGCCAGCTCACTCCCCGGGGGGGATACGCAGTATTTT
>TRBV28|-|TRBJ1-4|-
CASSLSGAGDEKLFF
TGTGCCAGCAGTTTATCAGGGGCAGGGGACGAAAAACTGTTTTTT
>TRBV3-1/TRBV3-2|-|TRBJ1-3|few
CASSQGGLRNTIYF
TGTGCCAGCAGCCAAGGCGGACTCCGAAACACCATATATTTT
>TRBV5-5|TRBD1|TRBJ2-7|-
CASSRGLILGDSYEQYF
TGTGCCAGCAGCAGGGGGCTAATCCTAGGGGACTCCTACGAGCAGTACTTC
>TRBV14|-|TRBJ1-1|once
CASSQSRVPLNTEAFF
TGTGCCAGCAGCCAATCGAGGGTACCCTTGAACACTGAAGCTTTCTTT
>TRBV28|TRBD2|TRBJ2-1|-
CASSFTGTSGYNEQFF
TGTGCCAGCAGTTTCACCGGGACTAGCGGTTACAATGAGCAGTTCTTC
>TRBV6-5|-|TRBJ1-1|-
CASIITGGTEAFF
TGTGCCAGCATTATTACCGGTGGCACTGAAGCTTTCTTT
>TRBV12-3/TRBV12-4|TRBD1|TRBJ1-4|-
CASSRQGLGKLFF
TGTGCCAGCAGCCGACAGGGGTTGGGAAAACTGTTTTTT
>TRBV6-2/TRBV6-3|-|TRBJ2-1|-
CASSHRGQIYNEQFF
TGTGCCAGCAGTCACCGCGGACAGATTTACAATGAGCAGTTCTTC
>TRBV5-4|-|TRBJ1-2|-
CASSLYGTPPSGYTF
TGTGCCAGCAGCTTGTATGGGACTCCCCCTTCGGGCTACACCTTC
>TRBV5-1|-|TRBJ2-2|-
CASSLVTETGELFF
TGCGCCAGCAGCCTAGTAACCGAAACCGGGGAGCTGTTTTTT
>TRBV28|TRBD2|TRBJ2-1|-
CASSRGLAGGNEQFF
TGTGCCAGCAGTAGAGGACTAGCGGGGGGCAATGAGCAGTTCTTC
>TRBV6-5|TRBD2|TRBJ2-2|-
CASRERGGNTGELFF
TGTGCCAGCAGAGAGCGGGGGGGTAACACCGGGGAGCTGTTTTTT
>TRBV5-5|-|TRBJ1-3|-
CASSPRGVGNTIYF
TGTGCCAGCAGCCCCCGCGGGGTCGGAAACACCATATATTTT
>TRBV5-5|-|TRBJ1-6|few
CASSLVAGNSPLHF
TGTGCCAGCAGCTTGGTTGCAGGAAATTCACCCCTCCACTTT
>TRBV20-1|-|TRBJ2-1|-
CSARVRNEQFF
TGCAGTGCTAGAGTTCGGAATGAGCAGTTCTTC
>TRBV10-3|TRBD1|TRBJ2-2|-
CAISDGQGDGELFF
TGTGCCATCAGTGACGGACAGGGAGACGGGGAGCTGTTTTTT
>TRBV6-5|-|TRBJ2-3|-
CASSYRRVLTDTQYF
TGTGCCAGCAGTTACCGGCGGGTCCTCACAGATACGCAGTATTTT
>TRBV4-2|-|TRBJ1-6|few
CASSQDPGSNSPLHF
TGTGCCAGCAGCCAAGATCCCGGGTCTAATTCACCCCTCCACTTT
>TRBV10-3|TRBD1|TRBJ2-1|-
CAISGGTGSSYNEQFF
TGTGCCATCAGTGGGGGGACAGGGTCCTCCTACAATGAGCAGTTCTTC
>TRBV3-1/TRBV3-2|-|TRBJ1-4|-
CASSQDLGPTTGNEKLFF
TGTGCCAGCAGCCAAGATCTCGGGCCAACAACGGGAAATGAAAAACTGTTTTTT
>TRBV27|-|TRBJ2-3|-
CASAGGARGQYF
TGTGCCAGCGCTGGGGGGGCTAGGGGGCAGTATTTT
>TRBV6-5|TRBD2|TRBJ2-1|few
CASSYRAGNDNEQFF
TGTGCCAGCAGTTACCGAGCGGGGAACGACAATGAGCAGTTCTTC
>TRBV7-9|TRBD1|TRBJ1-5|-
CASSPGTGGQPQHF
TGTGCCAGCAGCCCTGGGACAGGGGGTCAGCCCCAGCATTTT
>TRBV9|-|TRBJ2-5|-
CASSVDFRQKTQYF
TGTGCCAGCAGCGTAGATTTTAGACAGAAGACCCAGTACTTC
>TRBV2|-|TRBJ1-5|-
CASTGLSGGGQPQHF
TGTGCCAGCACGGGTCTCTCCGGGGGGGGTCAGCCCCAGCATTTT
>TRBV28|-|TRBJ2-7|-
CASRAGFLYEQYF
TGTGCCAGCAGGGCGGGGTTTCTCTACGAGCAGTACTTC
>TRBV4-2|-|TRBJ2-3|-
CASSQALASTDTQYF
TGTGCCAGCAGCCAAGCCCTAGCTAGCACAGATACGCAGTATTTT
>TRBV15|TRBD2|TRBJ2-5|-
CATSRDLTSGGSTQYF
TGTGCCACCAGCAGAGATCTCACTAGCGGGGGTTCTACCCAGTACTTC
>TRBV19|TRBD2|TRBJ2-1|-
CASNTGRGGNEQFF
TGTGCCAGTAATACAGGGCGGGGGGGAAATGAGCAGTTCTTC
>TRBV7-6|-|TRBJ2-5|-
CASSPITGSQETQYF
TGTGCCAGCAGCCCGATTACAGGGTCTCAAGAGACCCAGTACTTC
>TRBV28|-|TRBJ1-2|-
CATRRQLPNGYTF
TGTGCCACCAGGAGGCAACTCCCAAATGGCTACACCTTC
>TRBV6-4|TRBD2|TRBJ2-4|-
CASSEGLESNIQYF
TGTGCCAGCAGTGAAGGACTAGAGTCAAACATTCAGTACTTC
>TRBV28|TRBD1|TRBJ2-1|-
CASSFGDRGPYNEQFF
TGTGCCAGCAGTTTTGGGGACAGGGGGCCCTACAATGAGCAGTTCTTC
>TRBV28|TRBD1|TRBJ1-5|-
CASSLTGGHQPQHF
TGTGCCAGCAGTCTTACAGGGGGCCATCAGCCCCAGCATTTT
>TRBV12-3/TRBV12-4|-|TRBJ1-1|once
CASSFSGAAEAFF
TGTGCCAGCAGTTTTTCCGGTGCCGCTGAAGCTTTCTTT
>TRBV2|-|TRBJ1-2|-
CASSGTYRVNYGYTF
TGTGCCAGCAGTGGGACCTACAGGGTTAACTATGGCTACACCTTC
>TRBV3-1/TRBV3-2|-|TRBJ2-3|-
CASSHSGDTQYF
TGTGCCAGCAGCCACTCAGGGGATACGCAGTATTTT
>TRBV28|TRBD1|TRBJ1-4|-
CASSTTGEENEKLFF
TGTGCCAGCAGTACGACAGGGGAAGAGAATGAAAAACTGTTTTTT
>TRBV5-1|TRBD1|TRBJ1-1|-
CASSPTGTGLGDTEAFF
TGCGCCAGCAGTCCTACCGGGACAGGGCTCGGAGACACTGAAGCTTTCTTT
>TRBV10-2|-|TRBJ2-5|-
CASSGGWDSRGTQYF
TGCGCCAGCAGTGGAGGCTGGGACTCCCGGGGGACCCAGTACTTC
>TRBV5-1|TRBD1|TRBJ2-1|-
CASSLRPSGQGAGNEQFF
TGCGCCAGCAGCTTGAGGCCCTCTGGCCAGGGGGCGGGAAATGAGCAGTTCTTC
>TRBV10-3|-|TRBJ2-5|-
CAISESLGHQETQYF
TGTGCCATCAGTGAGTCACTAGGGCATCAAGAGACCCAGTACTTC
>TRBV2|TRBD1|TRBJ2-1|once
CASAGTGGRGEQFF
TGTGCCAGCGCAGGGACAGGGGGTAGAGGTGAGCAGTTCTTC
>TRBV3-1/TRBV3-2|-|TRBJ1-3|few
CASSQVHGGNSGNTIYF
TGTGCCAGCAGCCAAGTTCATGGAGGGAACTCTGGAAACACCATATATTTT
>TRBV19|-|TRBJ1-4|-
CASSIDREKLFF
TGTGCCAGTAGTATAGACAGGGAAAAACTGTTTTTT
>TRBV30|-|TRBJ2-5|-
CAWRSGGSETQYF
TGTGCCTGGAGATCGGGGGGCTCAGAGACCCAGTACTTC